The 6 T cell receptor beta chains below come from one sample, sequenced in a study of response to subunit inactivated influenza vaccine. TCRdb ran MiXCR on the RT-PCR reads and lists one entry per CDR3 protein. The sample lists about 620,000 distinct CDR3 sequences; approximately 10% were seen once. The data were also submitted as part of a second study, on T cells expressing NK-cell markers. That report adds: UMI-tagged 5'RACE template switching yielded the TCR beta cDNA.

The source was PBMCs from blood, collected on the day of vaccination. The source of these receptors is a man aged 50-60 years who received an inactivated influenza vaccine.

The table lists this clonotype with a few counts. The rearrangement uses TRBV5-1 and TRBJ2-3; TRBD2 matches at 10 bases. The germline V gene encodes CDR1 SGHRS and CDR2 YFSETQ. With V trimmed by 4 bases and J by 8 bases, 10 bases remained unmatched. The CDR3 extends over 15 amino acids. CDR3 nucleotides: TGCGCCAGCAGCACAGGTCGGGGGACTAGCGCTACGCAGTATTTT. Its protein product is CASSTGRGTSATQYF.

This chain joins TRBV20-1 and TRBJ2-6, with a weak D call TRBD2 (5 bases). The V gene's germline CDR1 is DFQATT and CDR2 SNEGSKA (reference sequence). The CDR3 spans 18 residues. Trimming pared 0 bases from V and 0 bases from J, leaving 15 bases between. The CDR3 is CSARDQFGDFSGANVLTF. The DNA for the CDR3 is TGCAGTGCTAGAGATCAATTCGGGGATTTCTCTGGGGCCAACGTCCTGACTTTC.

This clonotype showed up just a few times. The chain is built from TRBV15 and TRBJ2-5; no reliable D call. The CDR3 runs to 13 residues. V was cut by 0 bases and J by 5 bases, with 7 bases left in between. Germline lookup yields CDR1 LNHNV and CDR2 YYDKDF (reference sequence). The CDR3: CATSRDLMETQYF. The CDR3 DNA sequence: TGTGCCACCAGCAGAGATCTAATGGAGACCCAGTACTTC.

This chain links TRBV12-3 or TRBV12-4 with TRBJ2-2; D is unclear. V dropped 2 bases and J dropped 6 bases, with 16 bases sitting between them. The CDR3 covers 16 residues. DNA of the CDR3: TGTGCCAGCAGTTTAAGCCACGTTCGTAACGCCGGGGAGCTGTTTTTT. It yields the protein CASSLSHVRNAGELFF.

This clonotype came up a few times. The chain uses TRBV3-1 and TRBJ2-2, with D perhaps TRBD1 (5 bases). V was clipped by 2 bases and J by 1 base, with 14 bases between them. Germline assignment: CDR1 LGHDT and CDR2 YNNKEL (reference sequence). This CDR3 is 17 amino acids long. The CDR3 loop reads CASSQRQRRWNTGELFF. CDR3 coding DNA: TGTGCCAGCAGCCAAAGACAGAGAAGATGGAACACCGGGGAGCTGTTTTTT.

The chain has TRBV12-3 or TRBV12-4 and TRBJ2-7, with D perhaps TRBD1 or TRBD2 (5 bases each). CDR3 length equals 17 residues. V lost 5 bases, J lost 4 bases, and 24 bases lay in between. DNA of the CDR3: TGTGCCAGCAGTGCCCCCATAGGACGAGGGGCCGCTTACGAGCAGTACTTC. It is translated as CASSAPIGRGAAYEQYF.